These 14 T cell receptor beta chains share one sample of origin, sequenced in a study of Graves' ophthalmopathy and Graves' hyperthyroidism. As the template, RNA transcripts were used to amplify TCR beta CDR3 regions. Scientists carried out first-round RT-PCR using HTBI primers and then a second-round multiplex PCR. MiXCR, applied by TCRdb to the multiplex PCR reads, yields one record per CDR3 protein. The sample includes under 800,000 distinct CDR3 sequences, about a fifth seen only once; the top ten take roughly 6.9%. The sample consisted of peripheral blood. The receptors come from a woman aged 18-29 years with stable Graves' hyperthyroidism. Some clones in this sample may be carry-over from other donors' samples.

The chain couples TRBV7-2 to TRBJ2-2; tentatively, D is TRBD1 (5 bases). Germline CDR1 is SGHTA and CDR2 is FQGNSA. Trimming cost V 3 bases and J 5 bases, with 7 bases left between them. The CDR3 length is 13 residues. The DNA for the CDR3 is TGTGCCAGCAGCTTCAGGGAAACCGGGGAGCTGTTTTTT. It encodes CASSFRETGELFF.

This clonotype was seen ten or more times. V and J are TRBV20-1 and TRBJ2-5, with D possibly being TRBD2 (5 bases). V dropped 6 bases and J dropped 6 bases, with 17 bases sitting between them. The CDR3 consists of 13 residues. Germline-derived CDR1 and CDR2 are DFQATT and SNEGSKA (reference sequence). Here the CDR3 DNA reads TGCAGTGCCGGGAACGCTAGCAGAAAGACCCAGTACTTC. This sequence encodes CSAGNASRKTQYF.

This clonotype appeared a single time. The J gene is TRBJ1-2, the V gene TRBV12-3 or TRBV12-4; no firm D call. V lost 3 bases and J 4 bases, leaving 21 bases between the germline ends. The CDR3 runs 17 residues. The CDR3 sequence is CASSFIGVKGRGYGYTF. The CDR3 region has the DNA TGTGCCAGCAGTTTTATTGGGGTCAAAGGGCGAGGCTATGGCTACACCTTC.

The rearrangement uses TRBV12-3 or TRBV12-4 and TRBJ1-6; 9 bases align to TRBD1. Trimming cost V 1 base and J 9 bases; bases outside gene matches: 4. CDR3 length: 15 residues. The DNA for the CDR3 is TGTGCCAGCAGTTTAGAGGACAGGGGTATTTCACCCCTCCACTTT. The encoded protein is CASSLEDRGISPLHF.

This clonotype was recorded a few times. This rearrangement joins TRBV5-1 to TRBJ1-1; D possibly corresponds to TRBD1 (5 bases). The germline V gene has CDR1 SGHRS and CDR2 YFSETQ. Trimming removed 0 bases from V and 2 bases from J, with 8 bases in between. This CDR3 contains 14 residues. CDR3 nucleotides: TGCGCCAGCAGCTTGGGGGGCTTTAACACTGAAGCTTTCTTT. This sequence encodes CASSLGGFNTEAFF.

This clonotype was detected ten times or more. The V and J genes are TRBV20-1 and TRBJ1-1; 8 bases map to TRBD1. J was trimmed by 5 bases and V by 6 bases; bases with no gene match: 5. Germline assignment: CDR1 DFQATT and CDR2 SNEGSKA (reference sequence). This CDR3 comprises 12 residues. This CDR3 reads CSAGQGRTEAFF. CDR3 sequence (DNA): TGCAGTGCCGGACAGGGACGAACTGAAGCTTTCTTT.

Ten or more counts support this clonotype. The J gene is TRBJ1-1, the V gene TRBV5-1; 7 bases match TRBD1. V trimming: 4 bases; J trimming: 11 bases; junction bases outside the gene matches: 8. There are 12 residues in the CDR3. Per germline, CDR1 SGHRS and CDR2 YFSETQ. The CDR3: CASSHDRVNAFF. The DNA for the CDR3 is TGCGCCAGCAGCCATGACAGGGTCAACGCTTTCTTT.

This rearrangement joins TRBV4-1 to TRBJ2-5, with a weak D call TRBD2 (7 bases). The germline gives CDR1 MGHRA, CDR2 YSYEKL. The CDR3 consists of 16 residues. The V gene lost 6 bases and the J gene lost 5 bases, with 22 bases spanning the gap. CDR3 in amino acids: CASSPSVGGAFETQYF. The CDR3 DNA reads TGCGCCAGCAGTCCCTCCGTTGGGGGGGCTTTTGAGACCCAGTACTTC.

Many counts were recorded for this clonotype. The gene calls are TRBV2 and TRBJ2-5; 7 bases are a match to TRBD1. The germline gives CDR1 SNHLY, CDR2 FYNNEI. The CDR3 is 13 amino acids. V shed 7 bases and J 2 bases; nucleotides not matched to a gene: 4. In nucleotides, the CDR3 is TGTGCCAGCACACCGGGACAGCAAGAGACCCAGTACTTC. It codes for CASTPGQQETQYF.

This clonotype was seen at least ten times. The chain is built from TRBV12-3 or TRBV12-4 and TRBJ2-5; 11 bases map to TRBD1. CDR3 length equals 14 residues. Losses at the gene ends were 5 bases for V and 3 bases for J; bases not matched to a gene: 2. CDR3 region: CASSAGQGEETQYF. CDR3 coding DNA: TGTGCCAGCAGTGCGGGACAGGGGGAAGAGACCCAGTACTTC.

This clonotype was observed at least ten times. This sequence joins TRBV11-2 and TRBJ1-1; D is perhaps TRBD1 (5 bases). The CDR3 is made up of 15 amino acids. V shed 6 bases and J shed 0 bases, with 14 bases lying between them. CDR1 is SGHAT and CDR2 is FQNNGV in the germline V gene. The CDR3 here is CASRKRTDMNTEAFF. DNA for the CDR3: TGTGCCAGCAGAAAAAGGACGGACATGAACACTGAAGCTTTCTTT.

This clonotype showed up many times. The gene calls are TRBV24-1 and TRBJ1-2; 10 nucleotides align to TRBD1. Germline V CDR1 and CDR2: KGHDR, SFDVKD. V shed 4 bases, J shed 2 bases, and the junction held 9 bases outside the gene matches. This CDR3 has 17 residues. In DNA, the CDR3 is TGTGCCACCAGTGACCCCTTCAGACAGGGGGCGAACTATGGCTACACCTTC. Protein sequence: CATSDPFRQGANYGYTF.

This clonotype was counted ten times or more. The V call is TRBV6-1, the J call TRBJ1-5; D is unresolved. The V and J ends lost 1 base and 0 bases respectively, with 7 bases between them. CDR1 is MNHNS, CDR2 SASEGT, per germline. There are 15 residues in the CDR3. The CDR3 protein is CASSEDVDSNQPQHF. The CDR3 DNA reads as TGTGCCAGCAGTGAAGATGTGGATAGCAATCAGCCCCAGCATTTT.

V and J are TRBV24-1 and TRBJ2-7; 7 bases match TRBD1. Per germline, CDR1 KGHDR and CDR2 SFDVKD. V shed 4 bases, J shed 5 bases, and the junction held 4 bases outside the gene matches. This CDR3 is built from 13 residues. CDR3 residues: CATSERGGHEQYF. The CDR3 DNA sequence: TGTGCCACCAGTGAACGAGGGGGCCACGAGCAGTACTTC.